This is a list of T cell receptor beta chains from one sample in a study of Graves' ophthalmopathy and Graves' hyperthyroidism. TCRdb analysed the multiplex PCR reads with MiXCR anew, one entry per CDR3 protein. The sample holds around 1,200,000 distinct CDR3 sequences; about 36% are singletons and the top ten take 11%. The sample comprised peripheral blood or thyroid tissue (not recorded which). These receptors all stem from an adult man with Graves' hyperthyroidism. CDR3s include the opening cysteine and the closing phenylalanine or tryptophan. D genes are given only for firm matches. Expanded clones are given a class, and other clones once, few, many or no size at all.

D gene	J gene	clone size	V gene	CDR3 protein	CDR3 DNA
-	TRBJ2-7	many	TRBV6-6	CASRLVGEQYF	TGTGCGAGTCGGTTGGTCGGCGAGCAGTACTTC
TRBD1	TRBJ2-7	many	TRBV4-1	CASSGGQGEYEQYF	TGCGCCTCCTCCGGGGGACAGGGGGAGTACGAGCAGTACTTC
TRBD1	TRBJ1-6	-	TRBV7-8	CASSLGTGSTPLHF	TGTGCCAGCAGCTTAGGGACAGGGAGCACACCCCTCCACTTT
TRBD1	TRBJ2-2	few	TRBV29-1	CSVDGGLSGQGNTGELFF	TGCAGCGTTGATGGGGGGTTATCGGGACAGGGGAACACCGGGGAGCTGTTTTTT
-	TRBJ1-1	many	TRBV20-1	CSASRENTEAFF	TGCAGTGCTAGTCGGGAAAACACTGAAGCTTTCTTT
-	TRBJ2-7	-	TRBV6-6	CASRDSGDYEQYF	TGTGCCAGCAGGGATTCAGGGGACTACGAGCAGTACTTC
-	TRBJ1-1	many	TRBV5-8	CASSLPGATEAFF	TGTGCCAGCAGCTTGCCAGGGGCCACTGAAGCTTTCTTT
-	TRBJ2-7	many	TRBV25-1	CASRTGILGGEQYF	TGTGCCAGCAGGACAGGCATCCTCGGGGGCGAGCAGTACTTC
-	TRBJ1-1	-	TRBV5-1	CASSLAGAHRDRYTEAFF	TGCGCCAGCAGCTTGGCCGGGGCCCACAGGGACCGGTACACTGAAGCTTTCTTT
TRBD1	TRBJ2-5	-	TRBV6-5	CASNLDRGQRETQCF	TGTGCCAGCAACCTGGACAGGGGGCAAAGGGAGACCCAGTGCTTC
-	TRBJ2-5	-	TRBV24-1	CATSEASSYGTRAEETQYF	TGTGCCACCAGTGAGGCTAGCTCCTATGGTACAAGAGCGGAAGAGACCCAGTACTTC
-	TRBJ1-5	-	TRBV6-2/TRBV6-3	CASSQRQGSQPQHF	TGTGCCAGCAGTCAACGTCAGGGTTCTCAGCCCCAGCATTTT
TRBD1	TRBJ2-7	many	TRBV5-1	CASSRGTGHYEQYF	TGCGCCAGCAGCCGCGGGACAGGGCACTACGAGCAGTACTTC
-	TRBJ2-1	-	TRBV29-1	CSVRVGVYNEQFF	TGCAGCGTTCGGGTGGGAGTCTACAATGAGCAGTTCTTC
TRBD1	TRBJ1-5	-	TRBV29-1	CSATLTTGAGTQHF	TGCAGCGCCACCCTTACGACAGGGGCCGGAACCCAGCATTTT
-	TRBJ1-5	few	TRBV5-1	CASSQEGHGSNQPQHF	TGCGCCAGCAGCCAAGAGGGCCACGGGAGCAATCAGCCCCAGCATTTT
TRBD2	TRBJ2-2	few	TRBV4-1	CASSHRTSGRSNTGELFF	TGCGCCAGCAGCCATCGGACTAGCGGGAGGTCGAACACCGGGGAGCTGTTTTTT
-	TRBJ1-5	-	TRBV7-2	CASSLIPGLAGGHRYEHF	TGTGCCAGCAGCTTAATACCGGGACTAGCGGGGGGGCATAGGTACGAGCATTTT
-	TRBJ2-7	many	TRBV20-1	CSATGSVYEQYF	TGCAGTGCGACAGGTTCCGTGTACGAGCAGTACTTC
-	TRBJ1-2	-	TRBV20-1	CSAPVAGEQGYGYTF	TGCAGTGCTCCAGTCGCAGGGGAGCAGGGTTATGGCTACACCTTC
-	TRBJ1-5	-	TRBV19	CASSALGELGQPQHF	TGTGCCAGTAGTGCCTTAGGGGAGTTGGGTCAGCCCCAGCATTTT
-	TRBJ2-2	-	TRBV10-3	CAIRQAGEQFF	TGTGCCATACGACAGGCGGGAGAGCAGTTTTTT
-	TRBJ1-6	once	TRBV20-1	CRAGSGQNSPLHF	TGCAGAGCAGGGTCAGGCCAAAATTCACCCCTCCACTTT
-	TRBJ2-7	-	TRBV7-8	CASSLVETTYEQYF	TGTGCCAGCAGCTTAGTGGAGACTACATACGAGCAGTACTTC
-	TRBJ1-2	-	TRBV4-2	CASSHRDGYTF	TGTGCCAGCAGCCATCGGGATGGCTACACCTTC
-	TRBJ1-2	many	TRBV29-1	CSVEDRAYGYTF	TGCAGCGTTGAAGATCGGGCCTATGGCTACACCTTC
-	TRBJ1-6	many	TRBV7-3	CASSLTSNSPLHF	TGTGCCAGCAGCTTAACGTCTAATTCACCCCTCCACTTT
-	TRBJ1-1	few	TRBV11-1	CASSFEDRIEAFF	TGTGCCAGCAGCTTTGAGGACCGGATCGAAGCTTTCTTT
-	TRBJ1-2	many	TRBV12-3/TRBV12-4	CASSPAPGASNYGYTF	TGTGCCAGCAGCCCGGCACCAGGGGCTTCCAACTATGGCTACACCTTC
TRBD1	TRBJ1-5	few	TRBV12-3/TRBV12-4	CASRQGANGNQPQHF	TGTGCCAGCAGGCAGGGGGCGAATGGCAATCAGCCCCAGCATTTT
-	TRBJ1-6	-	TRBV7-2	CASSLEGEGNSPLHF	TGTGCCAGCAGCTTAGAGGGAGAAGGGAATTCACCCCTCCACTTT
TRBD1	TRBJ1-4	-	TRBV29-1	CSVEDDRGHATNEKLFF	TGCAGCGTTGAAGATGACAGGGGCCATGCAACTAATGAAAAACTGTTTTTT
-	TRBJ1-5	-	TRBV7-9	CASSPAGLNQPRHF	TGTGCCAGCAGCCCAGCGGGACTGAATCAGCCCCGGCATTTT
TRBD1	TRBJ2-7	-	TRBV29-1	CSISPRDRDSYEQYF	TGCAGCATCTCCCCCCGGGACAGGGATTCCTACGAGCAGTACTTC
-	TRBJ1-1	many	TRBV2	CASSAPGTEAFF	TGTGCCAGCAGTGCTCCCGGGACAGAAGCTTTCTTT
-	TRBJ2-7	many	TRBV10-3	CAIRIFGAKNEQYF	TGTGCCATCAGGATTTTCGGGGCTAAAAACGAGCAGTACTTC
-	TRBJ2-7	-	TRBV6-2/TRBV6-3	CASKGHSYEQYF	TGTGCCAGCAAGGGGCACTCCTACGAGCAGTACTTC
-	TRBJ1-2	-	TRBV2	CASKGMTSSSSLDLSRSGYTF	TGTGCCAGCAAGGGGATGACATCATCCAGCAGCTTAGACCTGAGCAGGTCTGGCTACACCTTC
-	TRBJ1-5	many	TRBV7-9	CASSFRIGQPQHF	TGTGCCAGCAGCTTTCGGATAGGGCAGCCCCAGCATTTT
-	TRBJ2-7	many	TRBV7-9	CASSPPGAGREQYF	TGTGCCAGCAGCCCACCCGGCGCAGGACGGGAGCAGTACTTC
TRBD1	TRBJ2-7	many	TRBV19	CASSTLQGSEQYF	TGTGCCAGTAGTACACTACAGGGGAGCGAGCAGTACTTC
-	TRBJ2-2	many	TRBV15	CATSRDSAGLVGELFF	TGTGCCACCAGCAGAGATTCGGCAGGATTAGTCGGGGAGCTGTTTTTT
-	TRBJ1-5	many	TRBV29-1	CSVMGSNQPQHF	TGCAGCGTGATGGGTAGCAATCAGCCCCAGCATTTT
-	TRBJ2-7	once	TRBV20-1	CSAPQGSSYEQYF	TGCAGTGCTCCTCAGGGGAGTTCCTACGAGCAGTACTTC
-	TRBJ1-1	-	TRBV25-1	CASSDTLQVLNTEAFF	TGTGCCAGCAGTGATACACTACAGGTGCTGAACACTGAAGCTTTCTTT
-	TRBJ2-7	few	TRBV7-9	CASSQDSEDPYEQYF	TGTGCCAGCAGCCAAGATTCCGAGGACCCCTACGAGCAGTACTTC